This T cell receptor beta chain was observed in a study of CD8 T cells in Susac syndrome. A quantity of roughly 0.5 to 1 ug RNA underwent reverse transcription using random hexamers. From the immunoSEQ multiplex PCR reads, TCRdb called clonotypes with MiXCR, one entry per CDR3 protein. The sample holds 150,000 to 200,000 distinct CDR3 sequences, under 97% seen once. This CDR3 comprises 12 residues. Germline V gene data show CDR1 as ENHRY and CDR2 as SYGVKD. Deletions cut 6 bases from V and 12 bases from J, with 18 bases between. The material sequenced was CD4+ T cells from PBMCs. The clonotype was recovered from a human donor with multiple sclerosis. The rearrangement joins TRBV10-3 to TRBJ2-7; no firm D call. CDR3 region: CAIRPETPKRYF. The CDR3, as DNA: TGTGCCATCAGGCCCGAGACTCCTAAGCGGTACTTC.